What follows are 16 T cell receptor beta chains derived from one specimen sequenced in a study of monozygotic twins with inflammatory bowel disease. Reprocessing the 5' RACE reads, TCRdb reports a single entry for every CDR3 protein and omits DNA. This table lists approximately 380,000 distinct CDR3 sequences. The material sequenced was blood. The source is a human donor with ulcerative colitis or Crohn's disease, or a healthy co-twin of an affected twin (not recorded which).

This sequence joins TRBV19 and TRBJ2-7; TCRdb indicates TRBD1, and absent DNA this call remains unverified. Germline assignment: CDR1 LNHDA and CDR2 SQIVND (reference sequence). The CDR3 spans 14 residues. The CDR3 loop reads CASSLDSETYEQYF.

CDR3 sequence: CASSPRQGYNSPLHF. The genes are TRBV5-1 and TRBJ1-6; the TCRdb D gene call, TRBD1, has no DNA to confirm it. Per the germline V gene, CDR1 is SGHRS and CDR2 is YFSETQ. The CDR3 is 15 amino acids.

The chain couples TRBV20-1 to TRBJ2-1; TCRdb reports TRBD2, a call that lacks DNA to check it against. Germline lookup yields CDR1 DFQATT and CDR2 SNEGSKA (reference sequence). This CDR3 region has 14 residues. The CDR3 reads CSAPTSGGNNEQFF.

J is TRBJ2-3 and V is TRBV20-1; absent DNA, TCRdb's TRBD1 call cannot be checked. CDR1 is DFQATT and CDR2 is SNEGSKA in the germline V gene (reference sequence). The CDR3 is 15 residues long. The CDR3 is CSSQDRVLSTDTQYF.

This chain uses TRBV4-1 with TRBJ1-2; TCRdb names TRBD1, which stays unverified in the absence of DNA. The germline V gene encodes CDR1 MGHRA and CDR2 YSYEKL. This CDR3 has 14 amino acids. CDR3 sequence: CASSPRGGADGYTF.

The chain couples TRBV7-9 to TRBJ1-1. This CDR3 has 13 residues. Germline V gene data show CDR1 as SEHNR and CDR2 as FQNEAQ (reference sequence). The CDR3 is CASSLALGTEAFF.

The chain joins TRBV20-1 to TRBJ2-1; TCRdb's assignment of TRBD1 cannot be checked, as there is no DNA. The CDR3 is 17 amino acids. CDR1 and CDR2 from the germline V gene are DFQATT and SNEGSKA (reference sequence). This chain's CDR3 is CSATTGGDSFTYNEQFF.

The chain carries TRBV5-1 and TRBJ1-1; the TCRdb call, TRBD1, lacks DNA for checking. The CDR3 covers 15 residues. Germline V gene sequence: CDR1 SGHRS, CDR2 YFSETQ. The CDR3 sequence: CASSLFQGGDTEAFF. Based on the CDR3 plus reference TRBV5-1 and TRBJ1-1, the full variable domain is KAGVTQTPRYLIKTRGQQVTLSCSPISGHRSVSWYQQTPGQGLQFLFEYFSETQRNKGNFPGRFSGRQFSNSRSEMNVSTLELGDSALYLCASSLFQGGDTEAFFGQGTRLTVV.

The V gene is TRBV5-1, the J gene TRBJ2-7; TCRdb selects TRBD2, and the lack of DNA leaves this call unchecked. Germline assignment: CDR1 SGHRS and CDR2 YFSETQ. This CDR3 has 18 residues. CDR3 region: CASSPRGGGIRVTYEQYF.

The chain employs TRBV18 and TRBJ2-1. This CDR3 contains 14 residues. Germline CDR1 reads KGHSH; CDR2 reads LQKENI. CDR3 amino acids: CASSLDGVYNEQFF.

The V and J genes are TRBV4-3 and TRBJ2-3. Germline V gene data show CDR1 as LGHNA and CDR2 as YSLEER. This CDR3 region has 14 residues. The CDR3 loop is CASSQGIAGDTQYF.

The chain recombines TRBV6-1 with TRBJ1-1; there is no DNA to check the TCRdb D call of TRBD1. The CDR3 consists of 17 residues. Germline assignment: CDR1 MNHNS and CDR2 SASEGT. The CDR3 protein is CASSRVGTVADRNEAFF.

This chain joins TRBV6-2 or TRBV6-3 and TRBJ2-3. Germline assignment: CDR1 MNHEY and CDR2 SVGEGT. The CDR3 has 12 residues. CDR3 sequence: CASRSVTDTQYF.

This chain connects TRBV7-9 to TRBJ2-1; absent DNA, TCRdb's TRBD2 call cannot be checked. Germline V gene sequence: CDR1 SEHNR, CDR2 FQNEAQ (reference sequence). The CDR3 length is 14 residues. The CDR3 spells CASSLGGGVNEQFF. Combining the CDR3 with reference TRBV7-9 and TRBJ2-1 gives the whole variable domain DTGVSQNPRHKITKRGQNVTFRCDPISEHNRLYWYRQTLGQGPEFLTYFQNEAQLEKSRLLSDRFSAERPKGSFSTLEIQRTEQGDSAMYLCASSLGGGVNEQFFGPGTRLTVL.

The J gene is TRBJ1-5, the V gene TRBV5-6; the TRBD1 assignment by TCRdb is unverifiable without DNA. The CDR3 has 14 amino acids. The V gene's germline CDR1 is SGHDT and CDR2 YYEEEE. CDR3 loop: CASNGRGQNQPQHF.

J is TRBJ2-2 and V is TRBV29-1. Germline V lookup: CDR1 SQVTM, CDR2 ANQGSEA. The CDR3 sequence is 13 residues long. CDR3: CSVEEGLTGELFF.